These 2 T cell receptor beta chains were all obtained from the same sample, sequenced in a study of early T cells in non-severe SARS-CoV-2 infection. TCRdb re-called the 5' RACE reads through MiXCR, storing one row per CDR3 protein. The top ten clones hold around 17% of a sample with 55,000 to 65,000 distinct CDR3 sequences, 8.5% to 10% of them seen once. The sample consisted of whole blood. The receptors stem from an adult who was a healthcare worker with PCR-confirmed SARS-CoV-2 infection or an uninfected control (not recorded which).

This clonotype showed up many times. The rearrangement joins TRBV6-5 to TRBJ2-6, with 11 bases aligning to TRBD2. This CDR3 has 17 residues. Germline V gives CDR1 MNHEY, CDR2 SVGAGI. The trim removed 5 bases at V and 2 bases at J, leaving 5 bases unmatched. In DNA form, the CDR3 reads TGTGCCAGCAGTCCACTAGCGGGAGCACCTGGGGCCAACGTCCTGACTTTC. It codes for CASSPLAGAPGANVLTF.

This clonotype was detected many times. V is TRBV9 and J is TRBJ2-3; 12 nucleotides align to TRBD2. Germline CDR1 SGDLS, CDR2 YYNGEE. This CDR3 contains 15 residues. V was pared by 6 bases and J by 5 bases, with 7 bases of the junction left unmatched. In nucleotides, the CDR3 is TGTGCCAGCACCGCTAGCGGGAGGGCCTTAGATACGCAGTATTTT. Protein sequence: CASTASGRALDTQYF.